The rows below give T cell receptor beta chains drawn from one sample of a study of shared clonotypes between healthy human individuals. Libraries were prepared by immunoSEQ multiplex PCR; TCRdb keeps only in-frame clonotypes and omits some of them. The sample has some 1 million clones; around 75% are singletons. Sequencing input: memory CD4+ T cells sorted from blood. These receptors were collected from a young man in good health. Both conserved end residues are part of each CDR3. Each record gives: V gene, J gene, clone size, D gene, CDR3 protein, CDR3 DNA. D genes are given only for firm matches. Some rows have no size entry. The others give once, few or many, or a class for an expanded clone.

>TRBV5-1|TRBJ1-5|NA|TRBD1
CASSWTTGGNQPQHF
TGCGCCAGCAGCTGGACGACAGGGGGGAATCAGCCCCAGCATTTT
>TRBV5-5|TRBJ1-5|few|TRBD1
CASSRTGDGNQPQHF
TGTGCCAGCAGCCGGACAGGGGATGGGAATCAGCCCCAGCATTTT
>TRBV2|TRBJ1-4|NA|NA
CASSQSRIEKLFF
TGTGCCAGCAGCCAATCTCGAATTGAAAAACTGTTTTTT
>TRBV19|TRBJ2-5|once|TRBD1
CASSTRTGEGETQYF
TGTGCCAGTAGTACAAGAACAGGGGAAGGGGAGACCCAGTACTTC
>TRBV5-1|TRBJ2-1|NA|TRBD1
CASSSTTTGNNNEQFF
TGCGCCAGCAGCTCTACCACGACAGGGAACAACAATGAGCAGTTCTTC
>TRBV30|TRBJ1-1|many|NA
CAWDRRSDTEAFF
TGTGCCTGGGACAGGCGGTCGGACACTGAAGCTTTCTTT
>TRBV25-1|TRBJ2-5|NA|NA
CASSGPSRETQYF
TGTGCCAGCAGTGGACCATCTCGAGAGACCCAGTACTTC
>TRBV19|TRBJ2-5|NA|NA
CATSKSNPGQETQYF
TGTGCCACCAGTAAAAGTAATCCGGGGCAAGAGACCCAGTACTTC
>TRBV29-1|TRBJ2-7|NA|NA
CSVSGTTEQYF
TGCAGCGTCTCCGGGACAACCGAGCAGTACTTC
>TRBV18|TRBJ1-3|few|NA
CASSPFGRDAIYF
TGTGCCAGCTCACCATTTGGGCGGGACGCCATATATTTT
>TRBV14|TRBJ1-3|NA|NA
CASSQFSGNTIYF
TGTGCCAGCAGCCAATTCTCTGGAAACACCATATATTTT
>TRBV18|TRBJ2-3|NA|NA
CASSSRDFQYF
TGTGCCAGCTCATCACGGGATTTCCAGTATTTT
>TRBV7-2|TRBJ1-3|NA|TRBD1
CASSFVGTGDGNTIYF
TGTGCCAGCAGCTTTGTGGGGACAGGGGATGGAAACACCATATATTTT
>TRBV6-5|TRBJ2-4|NA|NA
CASRDLAKNIQYF
TGTGCCAGCAGGGATCTAGCCAAAAACATTCAGTACTTC
>TRBV9|TRBJ1-5|once|NA
CASSRDNSNQPQHF
TGTGCCAGCAGCCGGGATAATAGCAATCAGCCCCAGCATTTT
>TRBV6-5|TRBJ1-2|NA|NA
CASSYDGRGYTF
TGTGCCAGCAGTTACGACGGACGGGGCTACACCTTC
>TRBV19|TRBJ1-3|NA|NA
CASSPGTYSGNTIYF
TGTGCCAGTAGTCCCGGGACCTACTCTGGAAACACCATATATTTT
>TRBV9|TRBJ2-1|NA|NA
CASSPERGRSYNEQFF
TGTGCCAGCAGCCCAGAACGGGGGCGCTCCTACAATGAGCAGTTCTTC
>TRBV7-6|TRBJ1-5|NA|NA
CDLSVSPQHF
TGTGATTTGTCGGTTTCTCCCCAGCATTTT
>TRBV6-1|TRBJ2-1|NA|TRBD2
CASSVGGTSGRNEQFF
TGTGCCAGCAGTGTTGGAGGGACTAGCGGGAGGAATGAGCAGTTCTTC
>TRBV5-5|TRBJ1-4|NA|TRBD1
CASSLEAARGRSNEKLFF
TGTGCCAGCAGCTTGGAGGCAGCGAGGGGGCGATCTAATGAAAAACTGTTTTTT
>TRBV18|TRBJ1-3|few|NA
CASSRQVPVSLRGNTIYF
TGTGCCAGCTCACGTCAGGTGCCAGTCTCGTTAAGAGGAAACACCATATATTTT
>TRBV4-3|TRBJ2-5|NA|TRBD2
CASSQDIWTSGSKTQYF
TGCGCCAGCAGCCAAGATATTTGGACTAGCGGGAGTAAGACCCAGTACTTC
>TRBV4-3|TRBJ1-3|once|NA
CASSQGNSLVPTIYF
TGCGCCAGCAGCCAAGGGAACAGCCTAGTTCCTACCATATATTTT
>TRBV6-5|TRBJ1-5|NA|NA
CASSYEGRSVTQHF
TGTGCCAGCAGTTACGAGGGGCGCTCCGTTACCCAGCATTTT
>TRBV19|TRBJ2-5|once|TRBD1
CASSSRTGSRETQYF
TGTGCCAGTAGTTCTAGGACAGGGTCGCGAGAGACCCAGTACTTC
>TRBV7-2|TRBJ2-7|NA|TRBD2
CASSLGRLASYEQYF
TGTGCCAGCAGCTTAGGGAGACTAGCATCCTACGAGCAGTACTTC
>TRBV7-9|TRBJ2-1|NA|NA
CASSLRGSSYNEQFF
TGTGCCAGCAGCTTAAGGGGGAGCTCCTACAATGAGCAGTTCTTC
>TRBV5-4|TRBJ2-7|NA|NA
CASSGQGSGTYEQYF
TGTGCCAGCAGCGGGCAGGGTAGCGGTACCTACGAGCAGTACTTC
>TRBV6-5|TRBJ2-6|NA|NA
CASSRQVSGANVLTF
TGTGCCAGCAGTCGTCAGGTGTCTGGGGCCAACGTCCTGACTTTC
>TRBV5-5|TRBJ1-1|NA|TRBD1
CASSSSGGLEAFF
TGTGCCAGCAGCTCCTCAGGGGGCCTTGAAGCTTTCTTT
>TRBV6-1|TRBJ1-2|few|NA
CASFPVGAGYTF
TGTGCCAGTTTCCCGGTGGGGGCGGGCTACACCTTC
>TRBV19|TRBJ1-5|few|TRBD1
CASSMAGGTNQPQHF
TGTGCCAGTAGTATGGCAGGGGGCACAAATCAGCCCCAGCATTTT
>TRBV19|TRBJ1-1|few|NA
CASAKRMNTEAFF
TGTGCCAGTGCTAAGCGGATGAACACTGAAGCTTTCTTT
>TRBV5-6|TRBJ1-2|NA|NA
CASSRGSGAGYGYTF
TGTGCCAGCAGCCGGGGATCGGGGGCAGGCTATGGCTACACCTTC
>TRBV2|TRBJ2-7|NA|TRBD2
CASTARGGGSYEQYF
TGTGCCAGCACCGCCCGGGGCGGGGGCTCCTACGAGCAGTACTTC
>TRBV9|TRBJ2-7|NA|NA
CASSVDYFTYEQYF
TGTGCCAGCAGCGTAGACTACTTTACTTACGAGCAGTACTTC
>TRBV5-1|TRBJ1-3|many|TRBD1
CASSRDRGPGNTIYF
TGCGCCAGCAGCCGGGACAGGGGGCCTGGAAACACCATATATTTT
>TRBV11-2|TRBJ1-1|NA|NA
CASSLLSGNTEAFF
TGTGCCAGCAGCTTACTATCTGGGAACACTGAAGCTTTCTTT
>TRBV28|TRBJ2-2|NA|TRBD1
CASSFRTGPTGELFF
TGTGCCAGCAGTTTCCGGACAGGGCCCACCGGGGAGCTGTTTTTT
>TRBV29-1|TRBJ2-1|NA|NA
CSSSAGVEQFF
TGCAGCTCCTCCGCAGGGGTTGAGCAGTTCTTC
>TRBV5-8|TRBJ1-1|NA|NA
CASSLVSGTFAFF
TGTGCCAGCAGCTTGGTTTCCGGGACCTTTGCTTTCTTT
>TRBV18|TRBJ2-1|NA|TRBD2
CASSPPSGRSYNEQFF
TGTGCCAGCTCACCACCTAGCGGGAGGTCCTACAATGAGCAGTTCTTC
>TRBV6-1|TRBJ1-6|NA|NA
CASSRGMGNSPLHF
TGTGCCAGCAGCAGGGGAATGGGCAATTCACCCCTCCACTTT
>TRBV7-9|TRBJ2-1|NA|TRBD1
CASSSGTGEDEQFF
TGTGCCAGCAGCTCCGGGACAGGGGAAGATGAGCAGTTCTTC
>TRBV19|TRBJ2-7|NA|TRBD1
CASSIGAGGSYEQYF
TGTGCCAGTAGTATAGGTGCAGGGGGCTCCTACGAGCAGTACTTC
>TRBV6-1|TRBJ1-1|NA|NA
CASRGQVPEAFF
TGTGCCAGCAGGGGACAAGTTCCTGAAGCTTTCTTT
>TRBV5-7|TRBJ2-3|NA|TRBD2
CASSFRLAVRDTQYF
TGTGCCAGCAGCTTCAGACTAGCGGTCCGGGATACGCAGTATTTT
>TRBV18|TRBJ1-1|few|NA
CASSPLTMLSITEAFF
TGTGCCAGCTCACCATTGACTATGCTTTCGATCACTGAAGCTTTCTTT
>TRBV14|TRBJ2-1|NA|NA
CASSLSRYPYNEQFF
TGTGCCAGCAGCCTCTCGAGGTACCCGTACAATGAGCAGTTCTTC